Sequencing of this T cell receptor beta chain was carried out in a study of shared clonotypes between healthy human individuals (dated by TCRdb to 2018 to 2021). Regarding the study in general: The cohort included three men and a couple of women between 18 and 49 years of age. Per donor, three plates each were used for CD4 naive and CD4 memory, two for CD8 naive, and one for CD8 memory. Blood TCR repertoires of about 5 healthy adults were deeply sequenced to estimate repertoire size and the extent of clonotype sharing between individuals. Libraries were prepared and TCR repertoires were sequenced by different laboratories using diverse techniques, in order to increase sequencing depth and limit assay-specific biases. Each donor's leukapheresis produced roughly between roughly 0.94 and 9.5 billion PBMCs.

About this clone: Its antigen is still unknown. No much larger clone exists at a distance of one base, and base qualities are not known.

CD8 naive samples were obtained by positive selection for CCR7 among CD45RO-negative cells, yielding a CD45RA+CCR7+ population from which TemRA cells were excluded. Healthy HIV-negative adults with no recently reported acute infections or vaccinations were included as donors. All donors were Caucasian adults living in Nashville, Tennessee, USA. After blood collection by leukapheresis, PBMCs were isolated using Ficoll-Histopaque density gradient centrifugation and then cryopreserved in the vapor phase of liquid nitrogen. Analytical flow cytometry was used to check the purity and quantity of each magnetically sorted T cell population. Genomic DNA was isolated from every sorted fraction and measured by UV absorbance on a Nanodrop 2000c. The full study reports these points: Compared with non-shared clonotypes, the clonotypes found in all four sorted-subset donors had higher generation probabilities. Pairwise subsampling indicated that sequencing depth was expected to affect the degree of clonotype sharing among donors. The small number of donors limited the genetic and exposure-history diversity represented. Larger estimated clonotype richness was generally found for naive subsets than for memory subsets. About 5% of naive CD4, more than 3% of naive CD8, roughly 2.4% of memory CD4, and less than 0.45% of memory CD8 clonotypes were shared across several donors. Incomplete sequencing was indicated by rarefaction of sorted-subset datasets, despite the large sequencing depth. Only blood was sampled, and tissue TCR repertoires likely differ from those in blood.

According to the germline V gene (reference sequence), CDR1 reads MNHEY and CDR2 reads SMNVEV. Inclusive of the bounding cysteine and phenylalanine, the CDR3 is 13 residues long. Only CDR3 DNA remains: 39 bases, in frame from the first base. Using the deep immunoSEQ assay, TCR CDR3 regions were amplified from genomic DNA by multiplex PCR. Extracted genomic DNA from each cell subset was distributed evenly across all wells of several immunoSEQ 96-well plates, and each plate was treated as a replicate. Each replicate PCR for sorted subsets received about 180 ng genomic DNA, equal to tens of thousands of T cell genomes. Purified libraries were measured with a Qubit 3.0 fluorometer, size-checked on a Bioanalyzer 2100, and measured again with the KAPA Library Quantification kit. Every immunoSEQ 96-well plate was sequenced on a dedicated single-read 150-cycle Illumina NextSeq 550 flow cell. The original pipeline was this. Because the immunoSEQ output held only junctional sequences and lacked quality scores, the filtering could not match the filtering applied to full-length reads. Sequences were annotated with PyIR, a Python wrapper for IgBLAST v1.9, and V/J genes and CDR3 were assigned using IMGT germline references. Reads with weak V/J assignments (E-value above 1e-6), missing CDR3, stop codons, out-of-frame junctions, or ambiguous translated residues were removed. V3J clonotypes were defined as sequences sharing an identical inferred V gene, J gene, and CDR3 amino acid sequence. Percentage overlap between repertoires was calculated by dividing the number of shared unique clonotypes by the size of the smaller repertoire. Repertoire richness was assessed with RTK rarefaction, the Chao1 estimator, and Recon v2.1 estimates of unobserved clonotypes. Generation probabilities were computed with OLGA for all TCRbeta clonotypes obtained by the gDNA method from several donors. TCRdb provides this immuneACCESS table in a form limited to in-frame rearrangements. Some clones are lacking; in checked studies, under half of them reflect an unresolved V gene, and why the rest are absent is not known. Clone size and V and J calls were adopted from that table, with D and trimming inferred from the DNA. The sample includes about 2 million clones, with about 95% observed a single time. Clones ranked in the top ten supply around 1.1% of the sample.

The V and J segments used are TRBV27 and TRBJ1-1, with a tentative D gene TRBD1 over 6 matching bases. The receptor was derived from a man between 18 and 29 years old in good health. The sequenced sample consisted of naive CD8+ T cells sorted from blood. The intended sense of this specimen's cell subset or site label: CD45RA+CCR7+. The DNA is TGTGCAGTGGGTAGGGGGTTGAACACTGAAGCTTTCTTT. Its protein reads: CAVGRGLNTEAFF.